The 7 T cell receptor beta chains below all came from one sample that was sequenced in a study of T cell changes during pregnancy in multiple sclerosis. Measured with immunoSEQ multiplex PCR; TCRdb has only the in-frame clones, and not every one. The repertoire holds tens of thousands of clones, with approximately 90% as singletons. This specimen was peripheral blood, taken before pregnancy. These receptors were collected from a female donor with multiple sclerosis, enrolled in a pregnancy study.

The chain links TRBV27 to TRBJ2-1; a weak D match, TRBD1 (6 bases). The CDR3 is 17 amino acids. The V gene's germline CDR1 is MNHEY and CDR2 SMNVEV (reference sequence). V was shortened by 5 bases and J by 0 bases, with 17 bases between the two germline ends. CDR3 loop: CASSPGGGPSSYNEQFF. CDR3 DNA sequence: TGTGCCAGCAGTCCAGGTGGGGGCCCGAGCTCCTACAATGAGCAGTTCTTC.

The chain employs TRBV25-1 and TRBJ2-5, with TRBD2 identical over 11 bases. Trimming cost V 2 bases and J 2 bases; bases outside gene matches: 4. The CDR3 extends over 16 amino acids. Germline CDR1 reads MGHDK; CDR2 reads SYGVNS. The CDR3 loop reads CASSEPLAGGQETQYF. The CDR3, as DNA: TGTGCCAGCAGTGAACCCCTAGCGGGGGGACAAGAGACCCAGTACTTC.

The chain couples TRBV9 to TRBJ2-1; TRBD2 agrees at 11 bases. CDR3 length equals 18 residues. Germline V gene sequence: CDR1 SGDLS, CDR2 YYNGEE. The V and J ends lost 1 base and 6 bases, in that order; junction bases with no gene match: 12. The CDR3 DNA follows: TGTGCCAGCAGCGTACTAAGCCTAGCGGGAGGCCTAGGCAATGAGCAGTTCTTC. Translating gives CASSVLSLAGGLGNEQFF.

V gene TRBV7-3 combines with J gene TRBJ2-3, with 8 bases fitting TRBD2. The V gene's germline CDR1 is SGHTA and CDR2 FQGTGA. The CDR3 is made up of 14 amino acids. The V and J ends lost 3 bases and 3 bases, in that order; junction bases with no gene match: 2. The CDR3 DNA follows: TGTGCCAGCAGCTTTAAGCGGGGGACAGATACGCAGTATTTT. Its translation: CASSFKRGTDTQYF.

V usage is TRBV2 and J usage is TRBJ2-3, with D maybe TRBD2 (5 bases). The V gene lost 6 bases and the J gene lost 0 bases, with 16 bases spanning the gap. The CDR3 consists of 16 residues. CDR1 and CDR2 from the germline V gene are SNHLY and FYNNEI. CDR3 in DNA: TGTGCCAGCAGCCTCGGACTTTTACCTAGCACAGATACGCAGTATTTT. Protein: CASSLGLLPSTDTQYF.

The J gene is TRBJ2-2, the V gene TRBV6-6; 10 positions match TRBD1. CDR3 size: 13 residues. CDR1 and CDR2 (germline): MNHNY, SVGAGI (reference sequence). The J segment lost 4 bases and the V segment lost 10 bases, leaving 3 bases of the junction unmatched. The CDR3 sequence: CAMRTGGTGELFF. The CDR3 coding sequence is TGTGCCATGCGGACAGGGGGCACCGGGGAGCTGTTTTTT.

The V gene is TRBV6-6, the J gene TRBJ2-1; D unresolved. V was pared by 0 bases and J by 13 bases, with 10 bases between. CDR3 length: 12 amino acids. Per germline, CDR1 MNHNY and CDR2 SVGAGI (reference sequence). The CDR3 DNA sequence: TGTGCCAGCAGTTACTCGAGCCCATTACAGTTCTTC. It translates to CASSYSSPLQFF.